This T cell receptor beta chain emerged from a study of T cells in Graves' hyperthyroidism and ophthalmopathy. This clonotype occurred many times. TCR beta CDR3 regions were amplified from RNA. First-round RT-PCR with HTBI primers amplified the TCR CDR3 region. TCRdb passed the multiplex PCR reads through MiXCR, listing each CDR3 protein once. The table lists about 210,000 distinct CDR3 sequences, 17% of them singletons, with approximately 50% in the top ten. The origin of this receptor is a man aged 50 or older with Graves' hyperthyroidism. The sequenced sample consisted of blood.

The CDR3 DNA is TGTGCCAGCAGCATAGGGACAGGGGGTGAGACCCAGTACTTC. It yields the protein CASSIGTGGETQYF. The J gene is TRBJ2-5, the V gene TRBV7-9; 11 bases are shared with TRBD1. This CDR3 has 14 amino acids. V lost 5 bases and J lost 5; bases outside the gene matches: 4. Germline CDR1 reads SEHNR; CDR2 reads FQNEAQ (reference sequence).